This passage covers 23 T cell receptor beta chains from one sample sequenced in a study of graft-versus-host responses after intestinal transplantation. Libraries were prepared by immunoSEQ multiplex PCR; TCRdb keeps only in-frame clonotypes and omits some of them. The table has tens of thousands of clones, roughly 88% seen once; the top ten hold around 0.11%. Their recognized antigens are unknown. The sequenced sample was unstimulated CD4+ T cells sorted from spleen or lymph node cells, obtained before intestinal transplant. These receptors all stem from a human donor who received an intestinal transplant.

CDR3: CASSLRWTGGSQETQYF. The CDR3 DNA sequence: TGCGCCAGCAGCTTGCGGTGGACAGGGGGAAGTCAAGAGACCCAGTACTTC. The rearrangement uses TRBV5-1 and TRBJ2-5, with 10 bases matching TRBD1. The CDR3 consists of 17 residues. CDR1 is SGHRS, CDR2 YFSETQ, per germline. V trimming: 1 base; J trimming: 2 bases; junction bases outside the gene matches: 8.

The chain recombines TRBV5-1 with TRBJ1-1; 8 nucleotides align to TRBD1. Per the germline V gene, CDR1 is SGHRS and CDR2 is YFSETQ. Trimming took 0 bases from V and 0 from J; bases not matched to a gene: 4. The CDR3 has 16 amino acids. CDR3 loop: CASSLGTGLMNTEAFF. DNA of the CDR3: TGCGCCAGCAGCTTGGGGACAGGGCTCATGAACACTGAAGCTTTCTTT.

The V gene is TRBV19, the J gene TRBJ1-2; D may be TRBD1 (6 bases). CDR1 and CDR2 from the germline V gene are LNHDA and SQIVND (reference sequence). Deletions cut 7 bases from V and 7 bases from J, with 22 bases between. This CDR3 has 15 amino acids. The CDR3 sequence: CASIPKQGMVGGYTF. In DNA form, the CDR3 reads TGTGCCAGTATTCCGAAACAGGGTATGGTGGGTGGCTACACCTTC.

In DNA form, the CDR3 reads TGCGCCAGCCGGCTAGGTGGGACTGAAGCTTTCTTT. This translates into CASRLGGTEAFF. The chain couples TRBV5-1 to TRBJ1-1; D is undetermined. Between the trimmed V and J ends, which lost 7 bases and 5 bases, there was a span of 12 bases. Germline CDR1 reads SGHRS; CDR2 reads YFSETQ. The CDR3 has 12 residues.

The CDR3 sequence is CASSLFSGSGGTQYF. CDR3 in DNA: TGTGCCAGCAGCTTATTCTCCGGGTCGGGAGGTACCCAGTACTTC. The rearrangement uses TRBV7-9 and TRBJ2-5; 7 nucleotides match TRBD2. V dropped 2 bases and J dropped 8; count of bases not matched to a gene: 11. The CDR3 is made up of 15 amino acids. Germline V CDR1 and CDR2: SEHNR, FQNEAQ (reference sequence).

A note on this clone: Other DNA variants within this sample encode the same CDR3. This chain connects TRBV18 to TRBJ1-2; possibly TRBD1 for D (5 bases). This CDR3 is built from 12 residues. Looked up from germline, CDR1 is KGHSH and CDR2 is LQKENI. With 1 base removed from V and 5 bases from J, the gap between germline ends came to 5 bases. Written as DNA, the CDR3 is TGTGCCAGCTCACCACAGGGGTATGGCTACACCTTC. Protein: CASSPQGYGYTF.

The chain carries TRBV10-3 and TRBJ1-6; TRBD1 matches at 9 bases. The CDR3 covers 15 residues. Germline CDR1 and CDR2: ENHRY and SYGVKD. The ends lost 2 bases at V and 7 bases at J; junction bases unmatched: 3. CDR3 residues: CAISETTGGNSPLHF. Here the CDR3 DNA reads TGTGCCATCAGTGAGACTACAGGGGGCAATTCACCCCTCCACTTT.

This clone was seen only a few times. This sequence joins TRBV2 and TRBJ2-6; 11 bases match TRBD1. Germline V CDR1 and CDR2: SNHLY, FYNNEI. V shed 10 bases, J shed 4 bases, and the junction held 9 bases outside the gene matches. The CDR3 covers 16 residues. The CDR3 loop reads CATPDRGPRGANVLTF. In DNA form, the CDR3 reads TGTGCCACCCCGGACAGGGGGCCGAGAGGGGCCAACGTCCTGACTTTC.

This clone was observed a single time. This CDR3 is also generated by other DNA sequences in the sample. The CDR3 DNA reads as TGTGCCAGCAGCTTGCGGCTAGCGGGGGGAGAGACCCAGTACTTC. Amino acids: CASSLRLAGGETQYF. The J gene is TRBJ2-5, the V gene TRBV5-4; TRBD2 matches at 11 bases. Looked up from germline, CDR1 is SGHNT and CDR2 is YYREEE (reference sequence). The V and J ends lost 1 base and 4 bases, in that order; junction bases with no gene match: 3. This CDR3 is 15 amino acids long.

This rearrangement joins TRBV7-3 to TRBJ2-5; perhaps TRBD2 as D (7 bases). The CDR3 has 14 amino acids. The germline V and J ends were trimmed by 5 bases and 4 bases, with 14 bases remaining between them. Germline V lookup: CDR1 SGHTA, CDR2 FQGTGA. CDR3 sequence: CASSLRGAGETQYF. The CDR3 DNA follows: TGTGCCAGCAGCCTTCGGGGGGCCGGAGAGACCCAGTACTTC.

Only one count was recorded for this clone. The genes are TRBV7-9 and TRBJ2-2, with D perhaps TRBD1 (9 bases). Trimming removed 4 bases from V and 3 bases from J, with 18 bases in between. Germline CDR1 and CDR2: SEHNR and FQNEAQ (reference sequence). The CDR3 loop spans 17 amino acids. This CDR3 is CASSSGGDRAYTGELFF. The CDR3 nucleotides read TGTGCCAGCAGCTCCGGGGGGGACAGGGCTTACACCGGGGAGCTGTTTTTT.

J is TRBJ2-3 and V is TRBV5-6; the D gene is possibly TRBD2 (6 bases). Trimming pared 4 bases from V and 11 bases from J, leaving 23 bases between. This CDR3 contains 15 residues. CDR1 and CDR2 from the germline V gene are SGHDT and YYEEEE. CDR3 coding DNA: TGTGCCAGCAGCCGGGACTCGCCCAGGTATTTGGTGCAGTATTTT. Amino acids: CASSRDSPRYLVQYF. Together with reference TRBV5-6 and TRBJ2-3, the CDR3 gives the full variable domain: DAGVTQSPTHLIKTRGQQVTLRCSPKSGHDTVSWYQQALGQGPQFIFQYYEEEERQRGNFPDRFSGHQFPNYSSELNVNALLLGDSALYLCASSRDSPRYLVQYFGPGTRLTVL.

The chain has TRBV5-1 and TRBJ2-2; possible D gene TRBD2, 5 bases. Trimming cost V 4 bases and J 0 bases, with 10 bases left between them. CDR1 and CDR2 (germline): SGHRS, YFSETQ. CDR3 size: 15 residues. The CDR3 DNA follows: TGCGCCAGCAGCCTAGGAGGTACGAACACCGGGGAGCTGTTTTTT. Protein product: CASSLGGTNTGELFF.

The rearrangement joins TRBV9 to TRBJ1-1; D uncertain. V shed 0 bases and J shed 3 bases, with 15 bases lying between them. Germline CDR1 and CDR2: SGDLS and YYNGEE. The length of the CDR3 is 16 residues. CDR3 protein: CASSVVDWAADTEAFF. CDR3 nucleotides: TGTGCCAGCAGCGTAGTAGATTGGGCAGCCGACACTGAAGCTTTCTTT. Full variable domain (remainder filled in from reference TRBV9 and TRBJ1-1): DSGVTQTPKHLITATGQRVTLRCSPRSGDLSVYWYQQSLDQGLQFLIQYYNGEERAKGNILERFSAQQFPDLHSELNLSSLELGDSALYFCASSVVDWAADTEAFFGQGTRLTVV.

This chain joins TRBV5-1 and TRBJ2-5; D may be TRBD2 (5 bases). Germline loops: CDR1 SGHRS, CDR2 YFSETQ. The CDR3 has 14 amino acids. V was cut by 1 base and J by 7 bases, with 14 bases left in between. The CDR3 nucleotides are TGCGCCAGCAGCTTGTCGGTAGCCGAGGGGACCCAGTACTTC. As protein: CASSLSVAEGTQYF.

The chain recombines TRBV5-5 with TRBJ1-1; 8 nucleotides align to TRBD1. Germline V gives CDR1 SGHKS, CDR2 YYEKEE (reference sequence). V was clipped by 4 bases and J by 1 base; unmatched bases: 6. This CDR3 has 15 amino acids. CDR3 sequence reads: CASSPGQGRNTEAFF. CDR3 in DNA: TGTGCCAGCAGCCCCGGACAGGGAAGGAACACTGAAGCTTTCTTT.

This clone is a singleton in its sample. The gene calls are TRBV2 and TRBJ1-6; no clear D. Looked up from germline, CDR1 is SNHLY and CDR2 is FYNNEI. The CDR3 has 15 residues. Between the trimmed V and J ends, which lost 7 bases and 3 bases, there was a span of 13 bases. This CDR3 is CASNEGEHYNSPLHF. CDR3 sequence (DNA): TGTGCCAGCAATGAGGGAGAACACTATAATTCACCCCTCCACTTT.

The chain couples TRBV12-5 to TRBJ2-7; D remains ambiguous. The germline V and J ends were trimmed by 4 bases and 4 bases, with 5 bases remaining between them. Germline V lookup: CDR1 LGHNT, CDR2 FRNRAP. The CDR3 consists of 11 residues. The CDR3 DNA reads TGTGCTAGTGGTTCAGTATACGAGCAGTACTTC. Protein product: CASGSVYEQYF.

This chain connects TRBV6-1 to TRBJ2-1; 9 bases align to TRBD2. The CDR3 is 15 residues long. The germline gives CDR1 MNHNS, CDR2 SASEGT. Trimming removed 6 bases from V and 9 bases from J; junction bases left unmatched: 12. As DNA, the CDR3 is TGTGCCAGCAGCCCGGGACTAGCCCTTTTGGGTGAGCAGTTCTTC. It codes for CASSPGLALLGEQFF.

The chain joins TRBV29-1 to TRBJ2-3; TRBD2 aligns across 14 bases. The CDR3 contains 15 residues. In germline, CDR1 is SQVTM, CDR2 ANQGSEA. The V and J ends lost 7 bases and 4 bases, in that order; junction bases with no gene match: 7. CDR3 sequence reads: CSAGTSGGGADTQYF. The CDR3, as DNA: TGCAGCGCCGGGACTAGCGGGGGAGGGGCAGATACGCAGTATTTT.

J is TRBJ2-1 and V is TRBV5-1; D is uncertain. This CDR3 region has 11 residues. CDR1 and CDR2 from the germline V gene are SGHRS and YFSETQ. V gave up 4 bases and J gave up 10 bases, with 9 bases separating them. Here the CDR3 reads CASSTTIEQFF. The CDR3 nucleotides read TGCGCCAGCAGCACCACTATCGAGCAGTTCTTC. The variable domain in full, with the rest retrieved from reference TRBV5-1 and TRBJ2-1, is KAGVTQTPRYLIKTRGQQVTLSCSPISGHRSVSWYQQTPGQGLQFLFEYFSETQRNKGNFPGRFSGRQFSNSRSEMNVSTLELGDSALYLCASSTTIEQFFGPGTRLTVL.

This clone has a single count. This chain's CDR3 is CRHLNQPQHF. The CDR3 coding sequence is TGCAGACATCTCAATCAGCCCCAGCATTTT. This chain connects TRBV20-1 to TRBJ1-5; no clear D. From germline, CDR1 is DFQATT and CDR2 SNEGSKA (reference sequence). CDR3 length: 10 amino acids.

This chain connects TRBV10-2 to TRBJ2-2; D may be TRBD1 (5 bases). V was trimmed by 10 bases and J by 0 bases, leaving 9 bases between them. CDR1 WSHSY and CDR2 SAAADI come from the germline V gene. This CDR3 spans 13 amino acids. The DNA of the CDR3 is TGCGCCACCAAGACAGCGAACACCGGGGAGCTGTTTTTT. It codes for CATKTANTGELFF.